This T cell receptor (beta chain) was retrieved from a study of blood T cell repertoires in COVID-19. This clone has only a few counts. In the study's own analysis: Reference gene primer amplification gave nucleated cell count estimates. Method: immunoSEQ multiplex PCR; TCRdb's copy keeps in-frame clones and lacks some. V and J calls and clone size are copied from that table; D and trimming were computed from the DNA. The sample includes approximately 320,000 clones, approximately 85% of them seen just once. This TCR derives from a human donor in a cohort sampled during active COVID-19. Sequencing used peripheral blood.

The CDR3 bases are TGTGCCAGTAGTCCGGGACCGCGCGGGAAGCAGTACTTC. Its protein product is CASSPGPRGKQYF. The V and J genes are TRBV19 and TRBJ2-7; tentative D call: TRBD2 (6 bases). Germline-derived CDR1 and CDR2 are LNHDA and SQIVND (reference sequence). CDR3 length: 13 residues. V was pared by 5 bases and J by 8 bases, with 16 bases between.